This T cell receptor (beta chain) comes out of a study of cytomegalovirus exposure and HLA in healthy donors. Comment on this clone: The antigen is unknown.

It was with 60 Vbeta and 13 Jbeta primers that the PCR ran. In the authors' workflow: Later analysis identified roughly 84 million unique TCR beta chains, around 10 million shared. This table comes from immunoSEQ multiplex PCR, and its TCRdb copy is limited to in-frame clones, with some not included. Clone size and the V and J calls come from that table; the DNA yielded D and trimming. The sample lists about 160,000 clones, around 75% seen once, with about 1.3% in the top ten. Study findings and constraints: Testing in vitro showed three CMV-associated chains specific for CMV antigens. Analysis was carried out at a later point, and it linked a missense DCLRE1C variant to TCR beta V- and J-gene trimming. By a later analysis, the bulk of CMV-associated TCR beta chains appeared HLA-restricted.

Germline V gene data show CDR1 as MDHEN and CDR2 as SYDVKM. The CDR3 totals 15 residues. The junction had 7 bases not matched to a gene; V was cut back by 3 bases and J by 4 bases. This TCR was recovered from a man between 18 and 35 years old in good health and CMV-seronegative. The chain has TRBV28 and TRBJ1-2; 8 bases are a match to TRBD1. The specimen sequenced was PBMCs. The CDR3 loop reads CASSLTGVDLYGYTF. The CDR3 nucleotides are TGTGCCAGCAGTTTGACAGGGGTGGACCTCTATGGCTACACCTTC.